This TCR beta chain was captured by sequencing in a study of response to subunit inactivated influenza vaccine. TCRdb redid the calling of the RT-PCR reads with MiXCR, one entry per CDR3 protein. In the table there are about 700,000 distinct CDR3 sequences, around a sixth of which are singletons. This CDR3 is 10 amino acids long. Germline assignment: CDR1 SNHLY and CDR2 FYNNEI. V lost 6 bases, J lost 12 bases, and 2 bases stayed unmatched. This clonotype showed up just a few times. This sequence was found in a man aged 45 to 65 who received an inactivated influenza vaccine. The V gene is TRBV2, the J gene TRBJ2-1, with TRBD2 matching 7 bases. The sequencing here drew on PBMCs from blood, taken less than 13 days after vaccination. CDR3 residues: CASRGGRQFF. The DNA of the CDR3 is TGTGCCAGCAGGGGGGGGAGGCAGTTCTTC.